This T cell receptor beta chain is drawn from a study of cytotoxic CD8 clonotypes in ibrutinib-treated CLL. Study-wide results and limits: Before falling back toward baseline at progression, clonality had risen at the time of ibrutinib response.

TCRdb keeps only in-frame clones here, not all; method: immunoSEQ multiplex PCR. The top ten hold more than 6% of the sample, which has approximately 300,000 clones, roughly 80% seen once. Concerning this clone itself: The antigen is undetermined. Other DNA sequences from this sample encode an identical CDR3 as well.

This CDR3 region has 11 residues. Per the germline V gene, CDR1 is SGHRS and CDR2 is YFSETQ. V dropped 2 bases and J dropped 5 bases, with 3 bases sitting between them. This sample comprised PBMCs, obtained before ibrutinib treatment. The TCR originated in a human donor with chronic lymphocytic leukemia. The genes are TRBV5-1 and TRBJ2-3; D is unclear. Here the CDR3 DNA reads TGCGCCAGCAGCTTAGGAGATACGCAGTATTTT. It is translated as CASSLGDTQYF.